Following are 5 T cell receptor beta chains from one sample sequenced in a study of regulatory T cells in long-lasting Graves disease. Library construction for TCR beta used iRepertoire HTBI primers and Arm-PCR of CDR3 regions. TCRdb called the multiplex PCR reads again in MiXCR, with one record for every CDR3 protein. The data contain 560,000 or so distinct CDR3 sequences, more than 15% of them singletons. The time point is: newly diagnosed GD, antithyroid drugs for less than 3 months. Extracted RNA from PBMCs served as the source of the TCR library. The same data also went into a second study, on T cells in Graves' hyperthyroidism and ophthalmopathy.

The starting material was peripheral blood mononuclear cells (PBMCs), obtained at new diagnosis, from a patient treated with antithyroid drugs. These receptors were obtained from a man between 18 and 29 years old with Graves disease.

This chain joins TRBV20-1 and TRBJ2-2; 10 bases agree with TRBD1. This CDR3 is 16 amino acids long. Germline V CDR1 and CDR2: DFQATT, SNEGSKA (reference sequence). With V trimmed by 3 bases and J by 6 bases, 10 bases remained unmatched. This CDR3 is CSARSGDRGIAGELFF. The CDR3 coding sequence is TGCAGTGCTAGGTCGGGGGACAGGGGAATCGCCGGGGAGCTGTTTTTT.

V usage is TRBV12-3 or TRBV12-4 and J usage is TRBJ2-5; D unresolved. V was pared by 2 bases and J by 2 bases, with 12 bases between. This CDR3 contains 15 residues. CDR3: CASSLYEHSQETQYF. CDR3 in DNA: TGTGCCAGCAGTTTATATGAACATTCTCAAGAGACCCAGTACTTC.

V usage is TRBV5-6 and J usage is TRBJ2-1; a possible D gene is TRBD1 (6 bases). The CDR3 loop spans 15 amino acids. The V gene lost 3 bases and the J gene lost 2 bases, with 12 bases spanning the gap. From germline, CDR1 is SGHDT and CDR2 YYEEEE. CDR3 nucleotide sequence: TGTGCCAGCAGCTCCGGGACAACCCCCTACAATGAGCAGTTCTTC. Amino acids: CASSSGTTPYNEQFF.

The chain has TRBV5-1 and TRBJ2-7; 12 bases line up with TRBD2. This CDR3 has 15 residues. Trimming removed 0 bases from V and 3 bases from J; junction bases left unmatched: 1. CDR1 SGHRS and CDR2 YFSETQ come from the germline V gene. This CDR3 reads CASSLAGLAGYEQYF. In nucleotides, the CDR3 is TGCGCCAGCAGCTTGGCGGGACTAGCGGGCTACGAGCAGTACTTC.

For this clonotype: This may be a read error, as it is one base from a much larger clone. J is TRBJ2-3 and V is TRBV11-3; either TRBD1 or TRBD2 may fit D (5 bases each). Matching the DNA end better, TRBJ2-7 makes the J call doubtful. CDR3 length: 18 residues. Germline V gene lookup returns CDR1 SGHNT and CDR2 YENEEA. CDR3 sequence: CGSSLGLGVQGRSYEQYF. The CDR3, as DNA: TGTGGCAGCAGCTTAGGGTTGGGGGTCCAGGGAAGATCCTACGAGCAGTACTTC.